These T cell receptor beta chains were read from a single sample in a study of T cells in Graves' hyperthyroidism and ophthalmopathy. MiXCR, run by TCRdb on the multiplex PCR reads, gives a single entry per CDR3 protein. Of more than 500,000 distinct CDR3 sequences listed, around 15% are singletons. The material sequenced was blood. Source of these receptors: a woman aged 30 to 39 with Graves' ophthalmopathy. CDR3s include the opening cysteine and the closing phenylalanine or tryptophan. A D gene is named only where the DNA matches it firmly. The size field is filled for only some rows; it gives once, few, many or a size class.

len	v_gene	d_gene	j_gene	abundance	CDR3aa	CDR3nt
15	TRBV13	.	TRBJ1-5	.	CASSKRRGSNQPQHF	TGTGCCAGCAGCAAAAGGAGGGGATCGAATCAGCCCCAGCATTTT
14	TRBV20-1	TRBD1	TRBJ2-3	many	CSARVGGEIDTQYF	TGCAGTGCTAGAGTAGGGGGCGAAATAGATACGCAGTATTTT
16	TRBV5-1	.	TRBJ2-7	many	CASSLGAGRGSYEQYF	TGCGCCAGCAGCTTGGGGGCAGGTCGAGGCTCCTACGAGCAGTACTTC
18	TRBV7-9	TRBD1	TRBJ2-6	few	CASSFGDRVIAGANVLTF	TGTGCCAGCAGCTTTGGGGACAGGGTAATAGCTGGGGCCAACGTCCTGACTTTC
16	TRBV6-2/TRBV6-3	.	TRBJ2-3	few	CASSYLRSAQGDTQYF	TGTGCCAGCAGTTACCTTCGGTCAGCCCAAGGGGATACGCAGTATTTT
14	TRBV19	TRBD1	TRBJ2-7	.	CASTQGTAPYEQYF	TGTGCCAGTACCCAGGGGACAGCACCCTACGAGCAGTACTTC
15	TRBV6-2/TRBV6-3	.	TRBJ2-2	few	CASRLRTENTGELFF	TGTGCCAGCAGGCTCCGGACTGAAAACACCGGGGAGCTGTTTTTT
15	TRBV6-2/TRBV6-3	.	TRBJ1-1	.	CASTSLGGGNTEAFF	TGTGCCAGCACGTCCCTTGGCGGGGGGAACACTGAAGCTTTCTTT
13	TRBV18	TRBD1	TRBJ2-7	many	CASSTTGGYEQYF	TGTGCCAGCTCAACTACAGGGGGCTACGAGCAGTACTTC
16	TRBV9	.	TRBJ2-2	.	CASSVGSGGFTGELFF	TGTGCCAGCAGCGTAGGATCAGGGGGGTTCACCGGGGAGCTGTTTTTT
14	TRBV5-5	.	TRBJ2-5	few	CASSFWLGWETQYF	TGTGCCAGCAGCTTTTGGTTGGGCTGGGAGACCCAGTACTTC
12	TRBV28	.	TRBJ2-1	many	CASSFGLNEQFF	TGTGCCAGCAGTTTCGGCCTCAATGAGCAGTTCTTC
15	TRBV20-1	.	TRBJ1-5	.	CSARVVVGLYQPQHF	TGCAGTGCTAGAGTTGTGGTAGGGCTTTATCAGCCCCAGCATTTT
14	TRBV20-1	.	TRBJ1-5	.	CSASGAGGGQPQHF	TGCAGTGCTAGTGGGGCGGGGGGGGGGCAGCCCCAGCATTTT
15	TRBV28	.	TRBJ1-5	many	CASSFLGGGDQPQHF	TGTGCCAGCAGTTTCCTCGGGGGTGGGGATCAGCCCCAGCATTTT
16	TRBV7-9	TRBD2	TRBJ2-1	many	CASSSAGGPSYNEQFF	TGTGCCAGCAGCTCGGCGGGAGGGCCCTCCTACAATGAGCAGTTCTTC
15	TRBV11-1	TRBD1	TRBJ2-5	.	CASSIRGNNQETQYF	TGTGCCAGCAGCATCAGGGGGAACAACCAAGAGACCCAGTACTTC
15	TRBV6-1	TRBD1	TRBJ1-1	.	CASSNYRGRSTEAFF	TGTGCCAGCAGTAATTACAGGGGGCGAAGCACTGAAGCTTTCTTT
13	TRBV6-1	.	TRBJ1-4	few	CASRGQQEEKLFF	TGTGCCAGCAGGGGGCAACAGGAGGAAAAACTGTTTTTT
13	TRBV15	.	TRBJ2-1	many	CATSRDERDEQFF	TGTGCCACCAGCAGAGATGAACGGGATGAGCAGTTCTTC
12	TRBV28	.	TRBJ1-2	many	CASLSDGGGYTF	TGTGCCAGCCTATCAGATGGGGGAGGCTACACCTTC
15	TRBV4-3	.	TRBJ1-5	.	CASSQGFDRHQPQHF	TGCGCCAGCAGCCAAGGATTCGACAGACACCAGCCCCAGCATTTT
15	TRBV30	TRBD1	TRBJ2-1	many	CAWSVRGQVYNEQFF	TGTGCCTGGAGTGTACGAGGACAGGTTTACAATGAGCAGTTCTTC
14	TRBV20-1	.	TRBJ2-5	few	CSASDPGLGKTQYF	TGCAGTGCTAGTGATCCGGGCCTCGGGAAGACCCAGTACTTC
14	TRBV19	.	TRBJ1-1	few	CASTPDRLNTEAFF	TGTGCCAGTACCCCGGACAGATTGAACACTGAAGCTTTCTTT
14	TRBV20-1	TRBD2	TRBJ2-7	few	CSARDSRGVLEQYF	TGCAGTGCTAGAGATTCGCGGGGGGTGCTCGAGCAGTACTTC
14	TRBV2	.	TRBJ1-5	many	CASRSRNSNQPQHF	TGTGCCAGCAGGAGCAGGAATAGCAATCAGCCCCAGCATTTT
13	TRBV2	.	TRBJ1-6	.	CASKGERRSPLHF	TGTGCCAGCAAGGGGGAAAGGCGGTCACCCCTCCACTTT
13	TRBV5-1	.	TRBJ1-2	.	CASSLWGGDGYTF	TGTGCCAGCAGCTTGTGGGGCGGGGATGGCTACACCTTC
13	TRBV20-1	.	TRBJ2-1	many	CSASRANYNEQFF	TGCAGTGCTAGTAGGGCTAACTACAATGAGCAGTTCTTC
16	TRBV5-5	.	TRBJ2-1	many	CASSLDWGQTYNEQFF	TGTGCCAGCAGCTTGGATTGGGGGCAAACCTACAATGAGCAGTTCTTC
15	TRBV4-3	.	TRBJ1-1	few	CASSQERGAVTEAFF	TGCGCCAGCAGCCAAGAAAGGGGAGCAGTAACTGAAGCTTTCTTT
14	TRBV4-2	.	TRBJ2-2	.	CASSQAGGAGELFF	TGTGCCAGCAGCCAAGCGGGGGGCGCCGGGGAGCTGTTTTTT
18	TRBV27	TRBD2	TRBJ2-5	many	CAILLPPGLAGKGKTQYF	TGTGCCATCCTACTCCCTCCGGGACTAGCGGGCAAAGGAAAGACCCAGTACTTC
16	TRBV6-2/TRBV6-3	TRBD2	TRBJ2-1	.	CASSYTSGRGNNEQFF	TGTGCCAGCAGTTATACAAGCGGGAGGGGCAACAATGAGCAGTTCTTC
13	TRBV5-1	.	TRBJ1-1	.	CASAQARNTEAFF	TGCGCCAGCGCTCAGGCCCGGAACACTGAAGCTTTCTTT
11	TRBV7-8	.	TRBJ2-1	many	CASSLRHEQFF	TGTGCCAGCAGCCTGCGTCATGAGCAGTTCTTC
15	TRBV19	.	TRBJ2-5	.	CASGTRTGGQETQYF	TGTGCCAGTGGCACAAGGACGGGCGGCCAAGAGACCCAGTACTTC
17	TRBV5-6	.	TRBJ2-5	many	CASSLGDLGRAKETQYF	TGTGCCAGCAGCTTGGGGGATTTGGGCAGAGCTAAAGAGACCCAGTACTTC
17	TRBV12-3/TRBV12-4	TRBD1	TRBJ1-5	many	CASSRRQGDYGNQPQHF	TGTGCCAGCAGCCGTAGACAGGGAGATTATGGCAATCAGCCCCAGCATTTT
13	TRBV2	.	TRBJ2-7	many	CASTTDWTYEQYF	TGTGCCAGCACTACAGACTGGACCTACGAGCAGTACTTC
16	TRBV10-3	TRBD1	TRBJ1-6	.	CAISVNRGLWDSPLHF	TGTGCCATCAGTGTTAACAGGGGGCTATGGGATTCACCCCTCCACTTT
21	TRBV7-2	TRBD1	TRBJ2-3	.	CASSSNRAPGQGDISTDTQYF	TGTGCCAGCAGCTCAAACAGGGCCCCGGGACAGGGGGACATTAGCACAGATACGCAGTATTTT
16	TRBV4-2	TRBD1	TRBJ2-1	few	CASSQGQDLRGNEQFF	TGTGCCAGCAGCCAAGGACAGGACCTCAGGGGGAATGAGCAGTTCTTC
13	TRBV28	.	TRBJ1-1	many	CASSSGQNTEAFF	TGTGCCAGCAGTTCCGGTCAGAACACTGAAGCTTTCTTT
14	TRBV7-3	.	TRBJ2-7	many	CASTPSVLTYEQYF	TGTGCCAGCACCCCTAGTGTTCTGACCTACGAGCAGTACTTC
15	TRBV9	TRBD2	TRBJ2-7	few	CASSSTSGGFYEQYF	TGTGCCAGCAGCTCAACTAGCGGGGGGTTCTACGAGCAGTACTTC
14	TRBV10-3	TRBD1	TRBJ2-2	.	CAIRRTGDAGKLFF	TGTGCCATCAGGCGGACAGGGGATGCCGGGAAGCTGTTTTTT
15	TRBV19	TRBD2	TRBJ2-3	.	CASSSATSGTDTQYF	TGTGCCAGTAGTAGCGCGACTAGCGGCACAGATACGCAGTATTTT
13	TRBV20-1	.	TRBJ2-1	.	CSARDPYHNEQFF	TGCAGTGCTAGAGATCCGTATCACAATGAGCAGTTCTTC
16	TRBV6-2/TRBV6-3	TRBD1	TRBJ2-3	few	CASSYFRGWVQDTQYF	TGTGCCAGCAGTTACTTCAGGGGGTGGGTCCAAGATACGCAGTATTTT
15	TRBV7-8	.	TRBJ2-7	many	CASSLVGTKSYEQYF	TGTGCCAGCAGCTTAGTAGGGACGAAATCCTACGAGCAGTACTTC
15	TRBV9	.	TRBJ2-2	.	CASRSPGTHTGELFF	TGTGCCAGCAGAAGCCCAGGGACGCACACCGGGGAGCTGTTTTTT